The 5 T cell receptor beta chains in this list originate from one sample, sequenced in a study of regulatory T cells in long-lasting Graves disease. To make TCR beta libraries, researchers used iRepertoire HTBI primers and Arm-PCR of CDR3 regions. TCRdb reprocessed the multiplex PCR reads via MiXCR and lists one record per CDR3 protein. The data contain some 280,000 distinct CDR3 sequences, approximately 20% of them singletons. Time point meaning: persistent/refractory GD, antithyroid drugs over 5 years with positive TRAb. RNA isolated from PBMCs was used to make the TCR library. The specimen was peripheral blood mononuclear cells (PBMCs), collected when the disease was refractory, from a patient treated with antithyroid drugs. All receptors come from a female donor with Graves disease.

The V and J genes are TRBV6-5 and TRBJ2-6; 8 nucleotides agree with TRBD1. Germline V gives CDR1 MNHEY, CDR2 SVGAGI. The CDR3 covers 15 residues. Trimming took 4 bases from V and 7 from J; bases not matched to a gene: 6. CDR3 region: CASSSGTGAANVLTF. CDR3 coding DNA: TGTGCCAGCAGTTCAGGGACAGGCGCAGCCAACGTCCTGACTTTC.

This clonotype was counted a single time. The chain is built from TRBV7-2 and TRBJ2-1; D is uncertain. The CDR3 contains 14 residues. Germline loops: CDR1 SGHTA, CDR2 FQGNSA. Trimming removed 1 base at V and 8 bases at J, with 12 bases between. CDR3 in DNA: TGTGCCAGCAGCTTAGATCCTAGTCGACATGAGCAGTTCTTC. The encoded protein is CASSLDPSRHEQFF. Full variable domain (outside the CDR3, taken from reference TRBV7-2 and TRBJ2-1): GAGVSQSPSNKVTEKGKDVELRCDPISGHTALYWYRQSLGQGLEFLIYFQGNSAPDKSGLPSDRFSAERTGGSVSTLTIQRTQQEDSAVYLCASSLDPSRHEQFFGPGTRLTVL.

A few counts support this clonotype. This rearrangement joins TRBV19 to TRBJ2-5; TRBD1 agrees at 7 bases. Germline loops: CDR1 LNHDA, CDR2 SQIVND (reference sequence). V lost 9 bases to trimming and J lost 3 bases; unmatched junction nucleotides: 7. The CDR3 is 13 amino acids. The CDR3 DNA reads TGTGCCAGCCGAGACAGGGCTAAAGAGACCCAGTACTTC. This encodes CASRDRAKETQYF.

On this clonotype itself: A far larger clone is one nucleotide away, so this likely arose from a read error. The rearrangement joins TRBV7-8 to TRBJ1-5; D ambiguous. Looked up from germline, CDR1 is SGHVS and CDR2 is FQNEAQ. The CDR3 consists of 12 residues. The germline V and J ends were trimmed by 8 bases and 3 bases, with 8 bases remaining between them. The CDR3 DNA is TGTGCCAGCCGCCTCGCCAATCAGCCCCAGCATTTT. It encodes CASRLANQPQHF. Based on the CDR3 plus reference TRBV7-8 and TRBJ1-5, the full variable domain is GAGVSQSPRYKVAKRGQDVALRCDPISGHVSLFWYQQALGQGPEFLTYFQNEAQLDKSGLPSDRFFAERPEGSVSTLKIQRTQQEDSAVYLCASRLANQPQHFGDGTRLSIL.

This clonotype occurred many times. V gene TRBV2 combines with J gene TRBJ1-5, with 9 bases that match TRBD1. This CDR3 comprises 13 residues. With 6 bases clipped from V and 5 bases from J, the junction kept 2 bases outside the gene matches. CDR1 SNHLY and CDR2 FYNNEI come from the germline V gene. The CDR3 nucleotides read TGTGCCAGCAGCCGGACAGGGGATCAGCCCCAGCATTTT. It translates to CASSRTGDQPQHF.